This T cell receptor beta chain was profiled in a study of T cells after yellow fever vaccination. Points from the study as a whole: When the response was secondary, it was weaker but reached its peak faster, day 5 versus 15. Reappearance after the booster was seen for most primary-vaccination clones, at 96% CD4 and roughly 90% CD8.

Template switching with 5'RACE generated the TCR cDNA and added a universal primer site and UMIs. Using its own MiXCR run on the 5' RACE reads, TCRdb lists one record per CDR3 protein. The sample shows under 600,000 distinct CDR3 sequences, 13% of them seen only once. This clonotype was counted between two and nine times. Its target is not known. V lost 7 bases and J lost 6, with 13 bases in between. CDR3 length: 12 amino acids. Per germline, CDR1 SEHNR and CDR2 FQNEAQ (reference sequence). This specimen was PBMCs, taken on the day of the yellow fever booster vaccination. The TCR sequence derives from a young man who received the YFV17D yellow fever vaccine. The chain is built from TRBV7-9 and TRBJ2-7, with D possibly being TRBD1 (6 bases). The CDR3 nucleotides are TGTGCCAGCACCACAGGGTCCGGCGAGCAGTACTTC. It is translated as CASTTGSGEQYF.